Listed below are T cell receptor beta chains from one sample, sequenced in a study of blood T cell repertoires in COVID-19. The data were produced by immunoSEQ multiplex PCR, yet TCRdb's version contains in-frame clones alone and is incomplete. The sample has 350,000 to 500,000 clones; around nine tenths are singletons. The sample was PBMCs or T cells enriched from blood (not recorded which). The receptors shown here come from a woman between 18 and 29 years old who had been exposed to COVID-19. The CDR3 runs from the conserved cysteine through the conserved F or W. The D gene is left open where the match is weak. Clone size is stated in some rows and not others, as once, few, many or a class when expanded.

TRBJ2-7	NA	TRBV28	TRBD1	CASRIRDSYEQYF	TGTGCCAGCCGTATCCGGGACAGCTACGAGCAGTACTTC
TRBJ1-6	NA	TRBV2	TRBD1	CASSPTGAGSPLHF	TGTGCCAGCAGTCCGACAGGGGCTGGTTCACCCCTCCACTTT
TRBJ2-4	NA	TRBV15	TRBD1	CATSRDPLGTGRVQYF	TGTGCCACCAGCAGAGATCCCCTCGGGACAGGGAGGGTTCAGTACTTC
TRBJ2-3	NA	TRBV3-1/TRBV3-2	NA	CASSQGHPSRLEGQYF	TGTGCCAGCAGCCAAGGTCACCCTTCCCGACTGGAGGGGCAGTATTTT
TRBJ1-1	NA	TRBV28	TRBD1	CASSLTGQGAEAFF	TGTGCCAGCAGTTTAACGGGACAGGGGGCTGAAGCTTTCTTT
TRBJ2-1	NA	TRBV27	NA	CASSLDKSSYNEQFF	TGTGCCAGCAGTCTAGATAAGAGCTCCTACAATGAGCAGTTCTTC
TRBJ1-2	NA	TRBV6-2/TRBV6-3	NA	CASSYSTEPNYGYTF	TGTGCCAGCAGTTACTCGACAGAGCCTAACTATGGCTACACCTTC
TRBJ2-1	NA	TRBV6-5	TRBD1	CASSSGTGINEQFF	TGTGCCAGCAGTTCCGGGACAGGGATCAATGAGCAGTTCTTC
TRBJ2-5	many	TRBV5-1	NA	CASSFRTDQETQYF	TGCGCCAGCAGCTTTCGGACTGACCAAGAGACCCAGTACTTC
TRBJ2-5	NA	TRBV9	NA	CASSRDFQETQYF	TGTGCCAGCAGCCGGGACTTTCAAGAGACCCAGTACTTC
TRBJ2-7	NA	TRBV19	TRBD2	CASSTRLAGGWEQYF	TGTGCCAGTAGTACTAGACTAGCGGGAGGCTGGGAGCAGTACTTC
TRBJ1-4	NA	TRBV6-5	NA	CASSYFGGRAEKLFF	TGTGCCAGCAGTTACTTCGGGGGGAGGGCTGAAAAACTGTTTTTT
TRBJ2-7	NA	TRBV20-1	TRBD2	CSASSKVAGGSSYEQYF	TGCAGTGCTAGTAGTAAGGTAGCGGGAGGGAGCTCCTACGAGCAGTACTTC
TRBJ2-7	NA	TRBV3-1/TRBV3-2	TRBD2	CASSREGGGGQQYF	TGTGCCAGCAGCCGAGAAGGCGGGGGTGGGCAGCAGTACTTC
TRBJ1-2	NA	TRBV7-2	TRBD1	CASRSPGTGAETIYGYTF	TGTGCCAGCAGGTCCCCCGGGACAGGGGCCGAGACCATCTATGGCTACACCTTC
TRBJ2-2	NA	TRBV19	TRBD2	CASSTAAGVGTGELFF	TGTGCCAGTAGTACAGCAGCGGGAGTGGGGACCGGGGAGCTGTTTTTT
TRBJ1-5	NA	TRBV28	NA	CASTPGTNPFKPQHF	TGTGCCAGCACCCCAGGGACAAACCCCTTTAAGCCCCAGCATTTT
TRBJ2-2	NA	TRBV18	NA	CASSSGASGELFF	TGTGCCAGCTCATCGGGTGCATCCGGGGAGCTGTTTTTT
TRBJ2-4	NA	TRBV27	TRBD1	CASSPSPGQGARAKNIQYF	TGTGCCAGCAGTCCATCTCCCGGACAGGGGGCCAGAGCCAAAAACATTCAGTACTTC
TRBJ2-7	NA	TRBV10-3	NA	CAISDLGADSEQYF	TGTGCCATCAGTGATCTAGGGGCCGATAGCGAGCAGTACTTC
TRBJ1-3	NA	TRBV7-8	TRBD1	CASSLRTGLSGNTIYF	TGTGCCAGCAGCTTAAGGACAGGGCTGTCTGGAAACACCATATATTTT
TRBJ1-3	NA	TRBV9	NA	CASAPGGSGNTIYF	TGTGCCAGCGCCCCCGGGGGTTCTGGAAACACCATATATTTT
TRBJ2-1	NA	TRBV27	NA	CASSLSPSGGGEQFF	TGTGCCAGCAGTTTATCCCCTTCTGGAGGCGGTGAGCAGTTCTTC
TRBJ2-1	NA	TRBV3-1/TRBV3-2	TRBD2	CASSPYSGGTYNEQFF	TGTGCCAGCAGCCCTTATAGCGGGGGAACCTACAATGAGCAGTTCTTC
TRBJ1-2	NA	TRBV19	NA	CASSIGGVGSGGYTF	TGTGCCAGTAGTATAGGCGGGGTTGGATCTGGTGGCTACACCTTC
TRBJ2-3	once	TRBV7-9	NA	CASSPGGRGSYVTDTQYF	TGTGCCAGCAGCCCCGGAGGGAGGGGGTCGTATGTCACAGATACGCAGTATTTT
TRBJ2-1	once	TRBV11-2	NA	CASRPEQGLYNEQFF	TGTGCCAGCAGACCAGAACAGGGCCTTTACAATGAGCAGTTCTTC
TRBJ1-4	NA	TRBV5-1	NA	CASSPGDATNEKLFF	TGCGCCAGCAGCCCAGGGGATGCAACTAATGAAAAACTGTTTTTT
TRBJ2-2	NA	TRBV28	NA	CASKIDRANTGELFF	TGTGCCAGCAAGATAGACAGAGCGAACACCGGGGAGCTGTTTTTT
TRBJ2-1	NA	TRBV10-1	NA	CASTPDSLSEQFF	TGCGCCAGCACCCCGGACAGTCTATCGGAGCAGTTCTTC